Below are 21 T cell receptor beta chains sequenced from a single sample in a study of cytomegalovirus exposure and HLA in healthy donors. The PCR used 60 Vbeta and 13 Jbeta primers. Profiled with immunoSEQ multiplex PCR; TCRdb holds only in-frame clones, not every one. The table includes 120,000 or so clones, about 78% detected once. Sequences were obtained from PBMCs. The receptors stem from a female donor in good health and CMV-seronegative.

This rearrangement joins TRBV9 to TRBJ1-6, with D possibly TRBD1 on 5 matching bases. The CDR3 totals 15 residues. Deletions cut 4 bases from V and 8 bases from J, with 16 bases between. Germline V gene data show CDR1 as SGDLS and CDR2 as YYNGEE. CDR3 in amino acids: CASSPSMRGDSPLHF. The DNA for the CDR3 is TGTGCCAGCAGCCCAAGCATGCGGGGGGATTCACCCCTCCACTTT.

The rearrangement joins TRBV18 to TRBJ2-1, with 7 bases fitting TRBD2. Germline CDR1 reads KGHSH; CDR2 reads LQKENI. The trim removed 3 bases at V and 10 bases at J, leaving 15 bases unmatched. The CDR3 is made up of 16 amino acids. For the CDR3, the DNA is TGTGCCAGCTCACCCAATACGGGCGGGAGCCGCGGGGAGCAGTTCTTC. It is translated as CASSPNTGGSRGEQFF.

The chain recombines TRBV7-8 with TRBJ2-1, with D perhaps matching TRBD2 (6 bases). Germline-derived CDR1 and CDR2 are SGHVS and FQNEAQ. V was pared by 9 bases and J by 1 base, with 13 bases between. The CDR3 spans 14 residues. CDR3 nucleotide sequence: TGTGCCAGGAGACGGGAGCCTTCCTACAATGAGCAGTTCTTC. Its protein product is CARRREPSYNEQFF.

This sequence joins TRBV27 and TRBJ2-5; D ambiguous. Trimming cost V 4 bases and J 1 base, with 13 bases left between them. Germline assignment: CDR1 MNHEY and CDR2 SMNVEV (reference sequence). The CDR3 contains 15 residues. The CDR3 DNA sequence: TGTGCCAGCAGTTATAGCTTTACTACCCAAGAGACCCAGTACTTC. Its protein product is CASSYSFTTQETQYF.

The V gene is TRBV6-6, the J gene TRBJ2-2, with TRBD1 identical over 11 bases. The CDR3 spans 13 residues. Looked up from germline, CDR1 is MNHNY and CDR2 is SVGAGI (reference sequence). CDR3 in DNA: TGTGCGATGGGGGACAGGGGGACCGGGGAGCTGTTTTTT. Translating it yields CAMGDRGTGELFF.

The chain joins TRBV11-1 to TRBJ2-5; 7 nucleotides align to TRBD2. Trimming removed 0 bases from V and 7 bases from J; junction bases left unmatched: 8. Per germline, CDR1 SGHAT and CDR2 FQDESV (reference sequence). The CDR3 spans 15 residues. The CDR3 coding sequence is TGTGCCAGCAGCTTAGCTGGAGGGCCGGGAGGGACCCAGTACTTC. It encodes CASSLAGGPGGTQYF.

J is TRBJ1-6 and V is TRBV19; 9 nucleotides align to TRBD1. Germline CDR1 LNHDA, CDR2 SQIVND (reference sequence). CDR3 length equals 14 residues. J was trimmed by 6 bases and V by 7 bases; bases with no gene match: 4. The DNA for the CDR3 is TGTGCCAGTACGATACAGGGGGCTAATTCACCCCTCCACTTT. Translated: CASTIQGANSPLHF. Full variable domain (rest looked up from reference TRBV19 and TRBJ1-6): DGGITQSPKYLFRKEGQNVTLSCEQNLNHDAMYWYRQDPGQGLRLIYYSQIVNDFQKGDIAEGYSVSREKKESFPLTVTSAQKNPTAFYLCASTIQGANSPLHFGNGTRLTVT.

This chain joins TRBV28 and TRBJ2-6; a possible D gene is TRBD2 (7 bases). Per the germline V gene, CDR1 is MDHEN and CDR2 is SYDVKM. Trimming took 10 bases from V and 0 from J, leaving 19 bases between them. CDR3 length equals 17 residues. The CDR3 sequence: CATGGGVGVSGANVLTF. CDR3 DNA sequence: TGTGCCACCGGCGGGGGCGTAGGTGTCTCTGGGGCCAACGTCCTGACTTTC.

V and J are TRBV7-9 and TRBJ2-7; 8 bases line up with TRBD2. This CDR3 comprises 15 residues. Germline CDR1 SEHNR, CDR2 FQNEAQ (reference sequence). The junction had 7 bases not matched to a gene; V was cut back by 3 bases and J by 3 bases. The CDR3 spells CASSLFSGSDYEQYF. DNA of the CDR3: TGTGCCAGCAGCTTGTTCAGCGGGAGTGACTACGAGCAGTACTTC.

This chain joins TRBV10-3 and TRBJ2-4, with 9 bases lining up with TRBD1. Germline trimming cut 6 bases from V and 12 bases from J; bases unmatched to any gene: 12. CDR1 and CDR2 (germline): ENHRY, SYGVKD. This CDR3 region has 14 residues. CDR3 sequence reads: CAISPGQGRTDQYF. For the CDR3, the DNA is TGTGCCATCAGCCCGGGACAGGGAAGAACCGATCAGTACTTC.

V gene TRBV27 combines with J gene TRBJ2-1; TRBD2 might be the D (5 bases). The CDR3 runs to 14 residues. The V end lost 5 bases, the J end lost 9 bases, and 17 bases lay between the germline ends. Germline V lookup: CDR1 MNHEY, CDR2 SMNVEV (reference sequence). Written as DNA, the CDR3 is TGTGCCAGCAGTCCCCTCACTAGTTTAAGTGAGCAGTTCTTC. Translated, it gives CASSPLTSLSEQFF.

The chain has TRBV5-1 and TRBJ2-1; 7 nucleotides agree with TRBD2. V was pared by 0 bases and J by 2 bases, with 5 bases of the junction left unmatched. Germline loops: CDR1 SGHRS, CDR2 YFSETQ. CDR3 length equals 16 residues. For the CDR3, the DNA is TGCGCCAGCAGCTTGGACGGGGGGAACGCCTACAATGAGCAGTTCTTC. Protein sequence: CASSLDGGNAYNEQFF.

The rearrangement links TRBV11-2 to TRBJ2-1; no reliable D call. The V gene's germline CDR1 is SGHAT and CDR2 FQNNGV. The CDR3 has 14 amino acids. V was trimmed by 1 base and J by 4 bases, leaving 8 bases between them. CDR3 amino acids: CASSLGARYNEQFF. The CDR3 DNA follows: TGTGCCAGCAGCTTAGGCGCTAGATACAATGAGCAGTTCTTC.

The chain couples TRBV7-2 to TRBJ2-7; 8 bases map to TRBD1. Per the germline V gene, CDR1 is SGHTA and CDR2 is FQGNSA. This CDR3 contains 14 residues. Unmatched junction bases numbered 6, after V lost 5 bases and J lost 3 bases. The CDR3, as DNA: TGTGCCAGCAGCCCCTCAGGGGGCAGCTACGAGCAGTACTTC. It translates to CASSPSGGSYEQYF.

This clone was seen only once. The V and J genes are TRBV28 and TRBJ1-5; 8 nucleotides match TRBD1. Per germline, CDR1 MDHEN and CDR2 SYDVKM. The junction had 21 bases not matched to a gene; V was cut back by 5 bases and J by 15 bases. The CDR3 runs to 16 residues. CDR3 bases: TGTGCCAGCAGTCCCCGTTTGACAGGGGTCGTGGACCAACGGCATTTT. It specifies CASSPRLTGVVDQRHF.

The chain combines TRBV7-6 with TRBJ2-7, with TRBD1 matching over 7 bases. Trimming removed 4 bases from V and 7 bases from J; junction bases left unmatched: 16. The CDR3 is made up of 16 amino acids. The germline V gene has CDR1 SGHVS and CDR2 FNYEAQ. For the CDR3, the DNA is TGTGCCAGCAGCTACTCCCCCCCAGGGGGAAGTGAGGAGCAGTACTTC. Protein: CASSYSPPGGSEEQYF.

V usage is TRBV6-1 and J usage is TRBJ2-7; D gene uncertain. From germline, CDR1 is MNHNS and CDR2 SASEGT. The CDR3 length is 13 residues. V was shortened by 10 bases and J by 3 bases, with 16 bases between the two germline ends. As DNA, the CDR3 is TGTGCCACCGAACTCGAGGTTCTCTACGAGCAGTACTTC. It encodes CATELEVLYEQYF.

The chain is built from TRBV6-5 and TRBJ1-6; D gene ambiguous. The CDR3 is 14 amino acids. Deletions cut 2 bases from V and 6 bases from J, with 8 bases between. The germline CDR1 and CDR2 sequences are MNHEY and SVGAGI. The CDR3 region is CASSYRGGNSPLHF. CDR3 nucleotide sequence: TGTGCCAGCAGTTACAGAGGCGGTAATTCACCCCTCCACTTT.

V usage is TRBV2 and J usage is TRBJ2-7; 7 bases are a match to TRBD1. Germline CDR1 reads SNHLY; CDR2 reads FYNNEI. With V trimmed by 7 bases and J by 3 bases, 9 bases remained unmatched. This CDR3 is 14 amino acids long. CDR3 protein: CASTAGAGGYEQYF. CDR3 nucleotide sequence: TGTGCCAGCACCGCTGGGGCAGGGGGCTACGAGCAGTACTTC.

This rearrangement joins TRBV28 to TRBJ1-6, with TRBD1 as a possible D gene (6 bases). Trimming took 7 bases from V and 9 from J, leaving 7 bases between them. This CDR3 is 11 amino acids long. Germline V gives CDR1 MDHEN, CDR2 SYDVKM. The CDR3 spells CASTRGSPLHF. In nucleotides, the CDR3 is TGTGCCAGCACCAGGGGTTCACCCCTCCACTTT.

V gene TRBV5-1 combines with J gene TRBJ1-6, with D perhaps matching TRBD1 (6 bases). V lost 0 bases, J lost 11 bases, and 12 bases lay in between. The CDR3 sequence is 14 residues long. Germline V gene sequence: CDR1 SGHRS, CDR2 YFSETQ. The CDR3 bases are TGCGCCAGCAGCTTGGCAGGGGATGGTACACCCCTCCACTTT. It yields the protein CASSLAGDGTPLHF.